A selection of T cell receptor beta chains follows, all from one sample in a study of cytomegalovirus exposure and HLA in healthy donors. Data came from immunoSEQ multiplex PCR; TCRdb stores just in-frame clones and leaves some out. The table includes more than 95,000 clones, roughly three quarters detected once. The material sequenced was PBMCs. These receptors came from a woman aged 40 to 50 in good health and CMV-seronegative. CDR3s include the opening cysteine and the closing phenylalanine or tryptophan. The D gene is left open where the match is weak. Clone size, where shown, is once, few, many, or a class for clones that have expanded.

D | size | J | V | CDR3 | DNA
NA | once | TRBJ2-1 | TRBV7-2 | CASSLREGVEQFF | TGTGCCAGCAGCTTGAGGGAGGGGGTTGAGCAGTTCTTC
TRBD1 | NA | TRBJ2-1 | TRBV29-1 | CSVETGRGQFF | TGCAGCGTTGAGACAGGGAGAGGCCAGTTCTTC
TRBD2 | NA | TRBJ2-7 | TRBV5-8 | CASSLGTSGNIYEQYF | TGTGCCAGCAGCTTGGGCACTAGCGGGAACATTTACGAGCAGTACTTC
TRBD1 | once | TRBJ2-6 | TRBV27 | CASSFIGQGGPGANVLTF | TGTGCCAGCAGTTTTATCGGACAGGGAGGACCTGGGGCCAACGTCCTGACTTTC
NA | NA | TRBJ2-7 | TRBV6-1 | CASSVSTAADYEQYF | TGTGCCAGCAGTGTTTCTACAGCTGCCGACTACGAGCAGTACTTC
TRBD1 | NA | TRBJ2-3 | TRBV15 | CATSIGTGETDTQYF | TGTGCCACCAGCATCGGGACAGGTGAAACAGATACGCAGTATTTT
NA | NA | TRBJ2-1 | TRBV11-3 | CASSLSGTIENEQFF | TGTGCCAGCAGCCTTTCTGGGACAATTGAAAATGAGCAGTTCTTC
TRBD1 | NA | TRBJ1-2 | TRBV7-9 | CASSGTGGKVYGYTF | TGTGCCAGCAGCGGAACAGGGGGCAAGGTCTATGGCTACACCTTC
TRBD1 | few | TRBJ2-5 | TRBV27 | CASSLGTGRGKETQYF | TGTGCCAGCAGTCTGGGGACAGGGAGAGGTAAAGAGACCCAGTACTTC
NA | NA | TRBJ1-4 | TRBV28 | CASRPLREKLFF | TGTGCCAGCAGACCTCTACGGGAAAAACTGTTTTTT
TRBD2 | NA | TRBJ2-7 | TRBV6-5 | CASSYGGRTYEQYF | TGTGCCAGCAGCTACGGCGGGAGAACCTACGAGCAGTACTTC
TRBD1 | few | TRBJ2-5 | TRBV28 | CASSSRGTGEETQYF | TGTGCCAGCAGTTCCCGTGGAACAGGGGAGGAGACCCAGTACTTC
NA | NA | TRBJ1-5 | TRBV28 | CASSLPGGNNQPQHF | TGTGCCAGCAGCCTTCCGGGGGGGAACAATCAGCCCCAGCATTTT
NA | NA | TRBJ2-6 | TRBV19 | CASSVQGTGANVLTF | TGTGCCAGTAGTGTGCAGGGGACTGGGGCCAACGTCCTGACTTTC
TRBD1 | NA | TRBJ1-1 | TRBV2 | CASRGNRQGAPMNTEAFF | TGTGCCAGCAGGGGAAACCGACAGGGCGCACCTATGAACACTGAAGCTTTCTTT
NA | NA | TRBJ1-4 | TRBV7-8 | CASSSHRVATNEKLFF | TGTGCCAGCAGCTCCCACAGGGTTGCAACTAATGAAAAACTGTTTTTT
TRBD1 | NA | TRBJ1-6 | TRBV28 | CASSSSQGAVYNSPLHF | TGTGCCAGCAGTTCCTCCCAGGGGGCTGTCTATAATTCACCCCTCCACTTT
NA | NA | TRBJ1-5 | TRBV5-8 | CASSPPYGANQPQHF | TGTGCCAGCAGCCCTCCTTATGGGGCAAATCAGCCCCAGCATTTT
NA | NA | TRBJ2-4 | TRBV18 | CASSPPGRNLAKNIQYF | TGTGCCAGCTCACCACCCGGGAGAAACTTAGCCAAAAACATTCAGTACTTC
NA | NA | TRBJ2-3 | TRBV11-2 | CASSSAQRGDTQYF | TGTGCCAGCAGCTCTGCTCAGAGGGGGGATACGCAGTATTTT
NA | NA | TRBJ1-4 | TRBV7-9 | CASSSTGSKNEKLFF | TGTGCCAGCAGCTCGACCGGGTCCAAGAATGAAAAACTGTTTTTT
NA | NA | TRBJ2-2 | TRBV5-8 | CASSSTPGWGELFF | TGTGCCAGCAGCTCCACACCCGGGTGGGGGGAGCTGTTTTTT
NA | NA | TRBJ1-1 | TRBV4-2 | CASSQGAMNTEAFF | TGTGCCAGCAGCCAAGGGGCTATGAACACTGAAGCTTTCTTT
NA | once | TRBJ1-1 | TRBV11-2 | CASSLAFLYRAGNGAFF | TGTGCCAGCAGCTTAGCTTTTCTGTATAGGGCCGGGAACGGAGCTTTCTTT
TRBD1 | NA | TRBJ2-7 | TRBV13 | CASSLDGTGGYEQYF | TGTGCCAGCAGCTTAGATGGGACAGGGGGGTACGAGCAGTACTTC
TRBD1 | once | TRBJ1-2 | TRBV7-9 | CSSRSDRDYGYTF | TGTTCCAGCAGATCGGACAGGGACTATGGCTACACCTTC
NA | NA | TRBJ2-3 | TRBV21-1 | CASPRPGREGPSGTDTQYF | TGTGCCAGCCCGCGACCCGGGCGGGAGGGCCCTTCCGGAACAGATACGCAGTATTTT
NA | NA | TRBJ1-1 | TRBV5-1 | CASSLGGLSSTEAFF | TGCGCCAGCAGCTTGGGAGGGCTGAGTAGCACTGAAGCTTTCTTT
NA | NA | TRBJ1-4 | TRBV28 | CASSLSVDSFNEKLFF | TGTGCCAGCAGCTTGTCAGTAGACAGTTTTAATGAAAAACTGTTTTTT
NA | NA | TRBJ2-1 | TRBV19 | CASTIGEGDEQFF | TGTGCCAGTACCATAGGGGAAGGTGATGAGCAGTTCTTC
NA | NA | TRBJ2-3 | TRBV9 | CASSGGLPDTQYF | TGTGCCAGCAGCGGGGGACTCCCAGATACGCAGTATTTT
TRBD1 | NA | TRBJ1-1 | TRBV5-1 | CASGIPGGRTEAFF | TGCGCCAGCGGAATACCAGGGGGACGGACTGAAGCTTTCTTT
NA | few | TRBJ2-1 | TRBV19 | CASSIGDFIGYNEQFF | TGTGCCAGTAGTATAGGAGACTTCATAGGATACAATGAGCAGTTCTTC
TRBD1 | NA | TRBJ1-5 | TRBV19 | CASSLGQGINQPQHF | TGTGCCAGTTCCCTCGGACAGGGGATCAATCAGCCCCAGCATTTT
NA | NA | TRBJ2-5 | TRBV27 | CASSLRLAPLRETQYF | TGTGCCAGCAGTTTACGCCTAGCGCCCCTGCGAGAGACCCAGTACTTC
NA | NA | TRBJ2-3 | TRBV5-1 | CASSLDSSSTDTQYF | TGCGCCAGCAGCTTGGACTCATCTAGCACAGATACGCAGTATTTT
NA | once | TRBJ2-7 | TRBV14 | CAGSLGMVAYEQYF | TGTGCCGGCAGCCTCGGGATGGTGGCCTACGAGCAGTACTTC
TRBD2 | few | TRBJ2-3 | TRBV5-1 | CASSFDLAGDTQYF | TGCGCCAGCAGCTTTGACTTAGCGGGTGATACGCAGTATTTT
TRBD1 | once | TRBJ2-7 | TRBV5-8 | CASSLRDRAHEQYF | TGTGCCAGCAGCTTACGTGACAGGGCCCACGAGCAGTACTTC
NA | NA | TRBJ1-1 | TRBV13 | CASSLGGLRTEAFF | TGTGCCAGCAGCTTAGGGGGGCTTCGAACTGAAGCTTTCTTT
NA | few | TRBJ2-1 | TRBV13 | CASSYRGEQFF | TGTGCCAGCAGCTATAGAGGTGAGCAGTTCTTC
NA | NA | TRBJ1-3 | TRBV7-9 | CASGFTRGNTIYF | TGTGCCAGCGGCTTCACGCGAGGAAACACCATATATTTT
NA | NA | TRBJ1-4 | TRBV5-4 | CASSLDASATNEKLFF | TGTGCCAGCAGCTTGGACGCCAGTGCAACTAATGAAAAACTGTTTTTT
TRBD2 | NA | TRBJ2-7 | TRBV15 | CATSTAGGPSEQYF | TGTGCCACCAGCACAGCGGGAGGACCCTCCGAGCAGTACTTC
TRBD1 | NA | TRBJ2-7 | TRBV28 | CASTGTGAYEQYF | TGTGCCAGCACCGGGACAGGGGCCTACGAGCAGTACTTC
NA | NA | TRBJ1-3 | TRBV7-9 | CASRQGAGNTIYF | TGTGCCAGCAGACAGGGTGCTGGAAACACCATATATTTT
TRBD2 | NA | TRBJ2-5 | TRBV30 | CAWSPGAGVGFGETQYF | TGTGCCTGGAGTCCCGGGGCGGGAGTTGGGTTTGGAGAGACCCAGTACTTC
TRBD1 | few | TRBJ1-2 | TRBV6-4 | CASSDGVTGQGSYGYTF | TGTGCCAGCAGTGACGGGGTAACCGGACAGGGGTCTTATGGCTACACCTTC
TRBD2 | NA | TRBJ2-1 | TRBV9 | CASSVGTSVLGNEQFF | TGTGCCAGCAGCGTGGGGACTAGCGTCTTGGGGAATGAGCAGTTCTTC
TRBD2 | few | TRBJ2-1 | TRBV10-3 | CATAAGGYNEQFF | TGTGCCACCGCAGCGGGAGGGTACAATGAGCAGTTCTTC
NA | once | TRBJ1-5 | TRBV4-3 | CASSQSLAVSNQPQHF | TGCGCCAGCAGCCAATCGTTGGCAGTGAGCAATCAGCCCCAGCATTTT
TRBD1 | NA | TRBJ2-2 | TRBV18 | CASSPDRGGANTGELFF | TGTGCCAGCTCACCGGACAGGGGAGGAGCGAACACCGGGGAGCTGTTTTTT
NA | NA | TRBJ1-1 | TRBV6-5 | CASSYSQITNTEAFF | TGTGCCAGCAGTTACTCGCAGATAACGAACACTGAAGCTTTCTTT
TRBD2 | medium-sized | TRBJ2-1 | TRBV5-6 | CASSPGLAREQFF | TGTGCCAGCAGCCCGGGACTAGCTCGGGAGCAGTTCTTC
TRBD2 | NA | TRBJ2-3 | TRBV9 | CASSPQSGTLSAQYF | TGTGCCAGCAGCCCACAGAGCGGGACCCTTAGCGCGCAGTATTTT
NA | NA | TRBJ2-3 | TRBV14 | CASSQALYTQYF | TGTGCCAGCAGCCAAGCTCTCTATACGCAGTATTTT
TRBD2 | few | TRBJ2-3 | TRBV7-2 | CASSLHSGSTQYF | TGTGCCAGCAGCTTACATAGCGGGAGTACGCAGTATTTT
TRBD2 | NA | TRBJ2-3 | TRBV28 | CASSQPLAGGPTDTQYF | TGTGCCAGCAGCCAACCCTTAGCGGGAGGACCCACAGATACGCAGTATTTT